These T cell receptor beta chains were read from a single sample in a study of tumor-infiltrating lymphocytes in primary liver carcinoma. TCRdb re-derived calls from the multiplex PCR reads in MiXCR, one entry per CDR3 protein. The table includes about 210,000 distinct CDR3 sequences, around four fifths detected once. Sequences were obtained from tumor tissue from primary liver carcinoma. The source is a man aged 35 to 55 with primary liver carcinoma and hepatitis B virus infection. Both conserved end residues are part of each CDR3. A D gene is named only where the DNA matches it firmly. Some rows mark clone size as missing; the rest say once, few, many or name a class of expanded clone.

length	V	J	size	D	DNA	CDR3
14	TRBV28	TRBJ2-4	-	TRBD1	TGTGCCAGCAATCTCTCAGGGGGCATGGACAATCAGTACTTC	CASNLSGGMDNQYF
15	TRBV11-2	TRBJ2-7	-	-	TGTACCAACAGCTTATCGGCAGGGTCTTCCTACGAGCAGTACTTC	CTNSLSAGSSYEQYF
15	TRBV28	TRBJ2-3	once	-	TGTGCCAGCAGTTTCCCGGGACACAGCAAAGATACGCAGTATTTT	CASSFPGHSKDTQYF
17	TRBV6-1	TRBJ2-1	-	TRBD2	TGTGCCAGCACTCCAGTCGAACAGACTAGCGGAAGCAATGAGCAGTTCTTC	CASTPVEQTSGSNEQFF
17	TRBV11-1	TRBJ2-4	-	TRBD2	TGTGCCAGCAGCTTTCCTGGGACTAGCGGGACCAAAAACACTCAGTGTTTC	CASSFPGTSGTKNTQCF
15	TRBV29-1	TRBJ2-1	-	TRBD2	TGCAACGTTGGACTAGCGGGAGGGTGTTACAATGAGCAGTTCTTC	CNVGLAGGCYNEQFF
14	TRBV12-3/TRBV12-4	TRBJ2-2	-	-	TGTGCCAACATGGAGACAGCGAACACCGGGGAGCTCTTTTTT	CANMETANTGELFF
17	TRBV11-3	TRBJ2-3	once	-	TGTGCCAGTAACTTCTCCTCCGGGGGCCTATGGGGGGATACGCAGTATTTT	CASNFSSGGLWGDTQYF
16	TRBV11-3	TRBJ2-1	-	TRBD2	TGTGCCAGCAGCTTACGTATAGCGGGAGGGCGAAGTGGGCAATTCTTC	CASSLRIAGGRSGQFF
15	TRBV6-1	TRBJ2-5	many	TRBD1	TGTGCCAGCAGTGATCCCCGACAGGGGGTAAGGGCCCAGTACTTC	CASSDPRQGVRAQYF
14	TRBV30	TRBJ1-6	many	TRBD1	TGTGCCTGGAGTGTACAAGGGGGCGATTCACCCCTCCACTTT	CAWSVQGGDSPLHF
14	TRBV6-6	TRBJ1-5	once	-	TGTACCAGCAGTTACGAGACAGGTGATCAGCCCCAGCATTTT	CTSSYETGDQPQHF
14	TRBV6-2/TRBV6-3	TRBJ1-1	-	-	TGTGTCAGCAGTTACTCGGGACAAAGGACTGAACCTTTCTTT	CVSSYSGQRTEPFF
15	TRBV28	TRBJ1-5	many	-	TGTGCCAGCAGTCCCCCAGGACTTAGCAATCAGCCCCAGCATTTT	CASSPPGLSNQPQHF
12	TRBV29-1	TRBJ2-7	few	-	TGCACCGTTGTGGACGTACCCGGCGAGCAGTACTTC	CTVVDVPGEQYF
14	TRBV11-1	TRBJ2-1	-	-	TGTGTCAGCTGTTTAGGCTCAGCGGACAATGAGCAGTTCTTC	CVSCLGSADNEQFF
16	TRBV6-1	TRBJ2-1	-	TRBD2	TGTGCCAGAAGTGACTGCCCCGGGACTAGTGGCAATGAGCAGTTCTTC	CARSDCPGTSGNEQFF
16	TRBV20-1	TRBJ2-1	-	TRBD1	TGCCATGCTAGAGGCACTACAGGGGCACTTTACAATGAGCAGTTCTTC	CHARGTTGALYNEQFF
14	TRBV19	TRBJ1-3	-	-	TGTGCCACCCGAAGGCCAGGGCCTGGAAACACCATATATTTT	CATRRPGPGNTIYF
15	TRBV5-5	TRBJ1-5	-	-	TGTGTCGGCAGCTTGGCATACTCATTTGGGCAGCCCCAGCATTTT	CVGSLAYSFGQPQHF
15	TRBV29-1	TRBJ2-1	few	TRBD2	TGCAGCGTTCGACTAGCGGGAGGCTTCTACAATGAGCAGTTTTTC	CSVRLAGGFYNEQFF
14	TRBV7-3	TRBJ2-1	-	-	TGTGCCAGCAGCTTAACGAGGAGAGACAATGAGCAGTTCTTC	CASSLTRRDNEQFF
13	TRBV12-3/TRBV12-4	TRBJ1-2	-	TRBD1	TGTGCCAGCAGTTCCTGGGGCAGGGGGGAGTACACCTTC	CASSSWGRGEYTF
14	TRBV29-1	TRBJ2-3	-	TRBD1	TGCAGCGTGAGGGGGACAGGGAATTCAAATACGCAGTATTTT	CSVRGTGNSNTQYF
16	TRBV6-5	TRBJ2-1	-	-	TGTGCCACCAGCTCACGGGCCCCCATGGGTTACAATGAGCAGTTCTTC	CATSSRAPMGYNEQFF
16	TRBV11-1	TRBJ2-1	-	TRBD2	TGTGCTAACAGCTTAGCGAAGCGGGGAGGCCACAATGAGCAGTTCTTC	CANSLAKRGGHNEQFF
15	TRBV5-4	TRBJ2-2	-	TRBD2	TGTGCCAGCAGTTTGACTAGCGCGAACACCGGGGAACTGTTTTTT	CASSLTSANTGELFF
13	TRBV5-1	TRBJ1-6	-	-	TGCCCCAGCACCGATGACGGGAATTCACCCCTCCACTTT	CPSTDDGNSPLHF
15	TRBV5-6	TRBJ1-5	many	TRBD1	TGTGCCAGCAGCTTCGGAGGGGGCGGCAATCAGCCCCAGCATTTT	CASSFGGGGNQPQHF
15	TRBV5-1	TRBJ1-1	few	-	TGCGCCAGCAGCACCTTGGCAGGGAGTAACACTGAAGCTTTCTTT	CASSTLAGSNTEAFF
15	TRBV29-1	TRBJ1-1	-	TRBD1	TGCAGCGTTGCAGGGGGCTGGGAGATGAACACTGAAGCTGCCTTT	CSVAGGWEMNTEAAF
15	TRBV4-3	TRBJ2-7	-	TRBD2	TGCGCCTGCAGACCCGATCGAGCGGGAGGCTACAAGCAGTACTTC	CACRPDRAGGYKQYF
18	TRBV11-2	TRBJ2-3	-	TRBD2	TGTGCCAGCAGTTTAAATTTCCTAGCGGGAGGTGATGCAGATACGCAGTATTTT	CASSLNFLAGGDADTQYF
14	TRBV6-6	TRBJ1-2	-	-	TGTACCAGCACCATGGGTCCTAGGAACTATGGCTACACCTTC	CTSTMGPRNYGYTF
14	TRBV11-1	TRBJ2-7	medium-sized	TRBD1	TGTGCCAGCAGCATCGGGACAGGACTCTACGAGCAGTACTTC	CASSIGTGLYEQYF
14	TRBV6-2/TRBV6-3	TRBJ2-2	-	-	TGTGCCAGTCGGACGCGACCAAACACCGGGGAGCTGATTTTT	CASRTRPNTGELIF
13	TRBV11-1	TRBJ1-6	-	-	TGTGCCAGCAGCCAAACACTGGTTTCACCCTTCCGCTTC	CASSQTLVSPFRF
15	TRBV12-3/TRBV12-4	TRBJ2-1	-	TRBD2	TGTGCCAGCAGTGCGATAGCGGGGGGCGTCAATGAGCAGTTCTTC	CASSAIAGGVNEQFF
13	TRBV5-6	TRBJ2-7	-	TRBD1	TGTGCCAGCACCTCCAGGGGGCCATACAAGCAGTACTTC	CASTSRGPYKQYF
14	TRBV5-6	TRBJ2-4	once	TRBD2	TGTGCCAGCACCCCGTACTCCCGGGAGGACATTCAGTACTTC	CASTPYSREDIQYF